This passage covers 8 T cell receptor beta chains from one sample sequenced in a study of CD8+CD57+ T cells in acquired aplastic anemia (dated by TCRdb to 2017 to 2018). Sequencing instrument: Illumina HiSeq 2000. Genomic DNA was used as template for profiling of TCR beta VDJ combinations and CDR3 sequences. TCRdb passed the public sequencing reads through fastp at Q25 and MiXCR, retaining productive beta sequences. Each entry merges the rows of one CDR3 protein and shows their most common DNA and genes. Counted in this sample were under 200,000 distinct CDR3 sequences; over 70% of them appeared once. Roughly half of the sample lies in the top ten. Flow cytometry had shown CD8+CD57+ cell expansion in the patients selected for sequencing. The sequenced sample was sorted CD4+, CD8+, or CD8+CD57+ T cells (not recorded which) from PBMCs. Receptor source: a human donor with aplastic anemia.

The chain employs TRBV24-1 and TRBJ2-7; D call uncertain. The ends were cut back, 3 bases at V and 2 bases at J, with 7 bases in the middle. Germline lookup yields CDR1 KGHDR and CDR2 SFDVKD. The CDR3 spans 13 residues. The CDR3 loop is CATSDQAPYEQYF. CDR3 bases: TGTGCCACCAGTGATCAAGCTCCCTACGAGCAGTACTTC.

The chain employs TRBV2 and TRBJ1-5; D is ambiguous. This CDR3 is built from 14 residues. With 4 bases removed from V and 1 base from J, the gap between germline ends came to 8 bases. The germline CDR1 and CDR2 sequences are SNHLY and FYNNEI. CDR3 nucleotide sequence: TGTGCCAGCAGTGGGGCTCTAAGCAATCAGCCCCAGCATTTT. As protein: CASSGALSNQPQHF.

The rearrangement links TRBV7-3 to TRBJ2-3; no reliable D call. CDR1 and CDR2 (germline): SGHTA, FQGTGA. The V end lost 0 bases, the J end lost 4 bases, and 5 bases lay between the germline ends. This CDR3 has 13 residues. The CDR3 reads CASSLTGADTQYF. CDR3 bases: TGTGCCAGCAGCTTAACTGGGGCAGATACGCAGTATTTT.

The V gene is TRBV20-1, the J gene TRBJ2-3; no clear D gene. The germline V and J ends were trimmed by 6 bases and 1 base, with 17 bases remaining between them. The CDR3 covers 15 residues. Germline V gives CDR1 DFQATT, CDR2 SNEGSKA (reference sequence). Here the CDR3 reads CSASKVVFGTDTQYF. The CDR3, as DNA: TGCAGTGCCAGTAAAGTTGTGTTTGGCACAGATACGCAGTATTTT.

The chain recombines TRBV7-2 with TRBJ1-1; no firm D call. This CDR3 region has 14 residues. Germline-derived CDR1 and CDR2 are SGHTA and FQGNSA. V was trimmed by 2 bases and J by 5 bases, leaving 12 bases between them. CDR3 nucleotide sequence: TGTGCCAGCAGCTTAAAGGAGTGGCGGACTGAAGCTTTCTTT. Protein: CASSLKEWRTEAFF.

The chain has TRBV29-1 and TRBJ2-5, with D unclear. CDR3 size: 12 residues. The V end lost 4 bases, the J end lost 0 bases, and 6 bases lay between the germline ends. Germline V gene sequence: CDR1 SQVTM, CDR2 ANQGSEA. CDR3 DNA: TGCAGCGTTGTTGGCTACCAAGAGACCCAGTACTTC. This gives the protein CSVVGYQETQYF. The full variable domain, its missing parts supplied by reference TRBV29-1 and TRBJ2-5, is SAVISQKPSRDICQRGTSLTIQCQVDSQVTMMFWYRQQPGQSLTLIATANQGSEATYESGFVIDKFPISRPNLTFSTLTVSNMSPEDSSIYLCSVVGYQETQYFGPGTRLLVL.

This sequence joins TRBV19 and TRBJ2-3; D unresolved. Germline V gene data show CDR1 as LNHDA and CDR2 as SQIVND (reference sequence). There are 15 residues in the CDR3. Trimming removed 1 base from V and 1 base from J, with 9 bases in between. Written as DNA, the CDR3 is TGTGCCAGTAGTATAGCGGACGGAGGCACAGATACGCAGTATTTT. Translation: CASSIADGGTDTQYF.

This clonotype has a count of ten or more. V usage is TRBV7-8 and J usage is TRBJ2-7; D call uncertain. There are 13 residues in the CDR3. The V gene lost 1 base and the J gene lost 4 bases, with 8 bases spanning the gap. From germline, CDR1 is SGHVS and CDR2 FQNEAQ. The CDR3 sequence is CASSLGTLYEQYF. As DNA, the CDR3 is TGTGCCAGCAGCTTAGGGACCCTGTACGAGCAGTACTTC.